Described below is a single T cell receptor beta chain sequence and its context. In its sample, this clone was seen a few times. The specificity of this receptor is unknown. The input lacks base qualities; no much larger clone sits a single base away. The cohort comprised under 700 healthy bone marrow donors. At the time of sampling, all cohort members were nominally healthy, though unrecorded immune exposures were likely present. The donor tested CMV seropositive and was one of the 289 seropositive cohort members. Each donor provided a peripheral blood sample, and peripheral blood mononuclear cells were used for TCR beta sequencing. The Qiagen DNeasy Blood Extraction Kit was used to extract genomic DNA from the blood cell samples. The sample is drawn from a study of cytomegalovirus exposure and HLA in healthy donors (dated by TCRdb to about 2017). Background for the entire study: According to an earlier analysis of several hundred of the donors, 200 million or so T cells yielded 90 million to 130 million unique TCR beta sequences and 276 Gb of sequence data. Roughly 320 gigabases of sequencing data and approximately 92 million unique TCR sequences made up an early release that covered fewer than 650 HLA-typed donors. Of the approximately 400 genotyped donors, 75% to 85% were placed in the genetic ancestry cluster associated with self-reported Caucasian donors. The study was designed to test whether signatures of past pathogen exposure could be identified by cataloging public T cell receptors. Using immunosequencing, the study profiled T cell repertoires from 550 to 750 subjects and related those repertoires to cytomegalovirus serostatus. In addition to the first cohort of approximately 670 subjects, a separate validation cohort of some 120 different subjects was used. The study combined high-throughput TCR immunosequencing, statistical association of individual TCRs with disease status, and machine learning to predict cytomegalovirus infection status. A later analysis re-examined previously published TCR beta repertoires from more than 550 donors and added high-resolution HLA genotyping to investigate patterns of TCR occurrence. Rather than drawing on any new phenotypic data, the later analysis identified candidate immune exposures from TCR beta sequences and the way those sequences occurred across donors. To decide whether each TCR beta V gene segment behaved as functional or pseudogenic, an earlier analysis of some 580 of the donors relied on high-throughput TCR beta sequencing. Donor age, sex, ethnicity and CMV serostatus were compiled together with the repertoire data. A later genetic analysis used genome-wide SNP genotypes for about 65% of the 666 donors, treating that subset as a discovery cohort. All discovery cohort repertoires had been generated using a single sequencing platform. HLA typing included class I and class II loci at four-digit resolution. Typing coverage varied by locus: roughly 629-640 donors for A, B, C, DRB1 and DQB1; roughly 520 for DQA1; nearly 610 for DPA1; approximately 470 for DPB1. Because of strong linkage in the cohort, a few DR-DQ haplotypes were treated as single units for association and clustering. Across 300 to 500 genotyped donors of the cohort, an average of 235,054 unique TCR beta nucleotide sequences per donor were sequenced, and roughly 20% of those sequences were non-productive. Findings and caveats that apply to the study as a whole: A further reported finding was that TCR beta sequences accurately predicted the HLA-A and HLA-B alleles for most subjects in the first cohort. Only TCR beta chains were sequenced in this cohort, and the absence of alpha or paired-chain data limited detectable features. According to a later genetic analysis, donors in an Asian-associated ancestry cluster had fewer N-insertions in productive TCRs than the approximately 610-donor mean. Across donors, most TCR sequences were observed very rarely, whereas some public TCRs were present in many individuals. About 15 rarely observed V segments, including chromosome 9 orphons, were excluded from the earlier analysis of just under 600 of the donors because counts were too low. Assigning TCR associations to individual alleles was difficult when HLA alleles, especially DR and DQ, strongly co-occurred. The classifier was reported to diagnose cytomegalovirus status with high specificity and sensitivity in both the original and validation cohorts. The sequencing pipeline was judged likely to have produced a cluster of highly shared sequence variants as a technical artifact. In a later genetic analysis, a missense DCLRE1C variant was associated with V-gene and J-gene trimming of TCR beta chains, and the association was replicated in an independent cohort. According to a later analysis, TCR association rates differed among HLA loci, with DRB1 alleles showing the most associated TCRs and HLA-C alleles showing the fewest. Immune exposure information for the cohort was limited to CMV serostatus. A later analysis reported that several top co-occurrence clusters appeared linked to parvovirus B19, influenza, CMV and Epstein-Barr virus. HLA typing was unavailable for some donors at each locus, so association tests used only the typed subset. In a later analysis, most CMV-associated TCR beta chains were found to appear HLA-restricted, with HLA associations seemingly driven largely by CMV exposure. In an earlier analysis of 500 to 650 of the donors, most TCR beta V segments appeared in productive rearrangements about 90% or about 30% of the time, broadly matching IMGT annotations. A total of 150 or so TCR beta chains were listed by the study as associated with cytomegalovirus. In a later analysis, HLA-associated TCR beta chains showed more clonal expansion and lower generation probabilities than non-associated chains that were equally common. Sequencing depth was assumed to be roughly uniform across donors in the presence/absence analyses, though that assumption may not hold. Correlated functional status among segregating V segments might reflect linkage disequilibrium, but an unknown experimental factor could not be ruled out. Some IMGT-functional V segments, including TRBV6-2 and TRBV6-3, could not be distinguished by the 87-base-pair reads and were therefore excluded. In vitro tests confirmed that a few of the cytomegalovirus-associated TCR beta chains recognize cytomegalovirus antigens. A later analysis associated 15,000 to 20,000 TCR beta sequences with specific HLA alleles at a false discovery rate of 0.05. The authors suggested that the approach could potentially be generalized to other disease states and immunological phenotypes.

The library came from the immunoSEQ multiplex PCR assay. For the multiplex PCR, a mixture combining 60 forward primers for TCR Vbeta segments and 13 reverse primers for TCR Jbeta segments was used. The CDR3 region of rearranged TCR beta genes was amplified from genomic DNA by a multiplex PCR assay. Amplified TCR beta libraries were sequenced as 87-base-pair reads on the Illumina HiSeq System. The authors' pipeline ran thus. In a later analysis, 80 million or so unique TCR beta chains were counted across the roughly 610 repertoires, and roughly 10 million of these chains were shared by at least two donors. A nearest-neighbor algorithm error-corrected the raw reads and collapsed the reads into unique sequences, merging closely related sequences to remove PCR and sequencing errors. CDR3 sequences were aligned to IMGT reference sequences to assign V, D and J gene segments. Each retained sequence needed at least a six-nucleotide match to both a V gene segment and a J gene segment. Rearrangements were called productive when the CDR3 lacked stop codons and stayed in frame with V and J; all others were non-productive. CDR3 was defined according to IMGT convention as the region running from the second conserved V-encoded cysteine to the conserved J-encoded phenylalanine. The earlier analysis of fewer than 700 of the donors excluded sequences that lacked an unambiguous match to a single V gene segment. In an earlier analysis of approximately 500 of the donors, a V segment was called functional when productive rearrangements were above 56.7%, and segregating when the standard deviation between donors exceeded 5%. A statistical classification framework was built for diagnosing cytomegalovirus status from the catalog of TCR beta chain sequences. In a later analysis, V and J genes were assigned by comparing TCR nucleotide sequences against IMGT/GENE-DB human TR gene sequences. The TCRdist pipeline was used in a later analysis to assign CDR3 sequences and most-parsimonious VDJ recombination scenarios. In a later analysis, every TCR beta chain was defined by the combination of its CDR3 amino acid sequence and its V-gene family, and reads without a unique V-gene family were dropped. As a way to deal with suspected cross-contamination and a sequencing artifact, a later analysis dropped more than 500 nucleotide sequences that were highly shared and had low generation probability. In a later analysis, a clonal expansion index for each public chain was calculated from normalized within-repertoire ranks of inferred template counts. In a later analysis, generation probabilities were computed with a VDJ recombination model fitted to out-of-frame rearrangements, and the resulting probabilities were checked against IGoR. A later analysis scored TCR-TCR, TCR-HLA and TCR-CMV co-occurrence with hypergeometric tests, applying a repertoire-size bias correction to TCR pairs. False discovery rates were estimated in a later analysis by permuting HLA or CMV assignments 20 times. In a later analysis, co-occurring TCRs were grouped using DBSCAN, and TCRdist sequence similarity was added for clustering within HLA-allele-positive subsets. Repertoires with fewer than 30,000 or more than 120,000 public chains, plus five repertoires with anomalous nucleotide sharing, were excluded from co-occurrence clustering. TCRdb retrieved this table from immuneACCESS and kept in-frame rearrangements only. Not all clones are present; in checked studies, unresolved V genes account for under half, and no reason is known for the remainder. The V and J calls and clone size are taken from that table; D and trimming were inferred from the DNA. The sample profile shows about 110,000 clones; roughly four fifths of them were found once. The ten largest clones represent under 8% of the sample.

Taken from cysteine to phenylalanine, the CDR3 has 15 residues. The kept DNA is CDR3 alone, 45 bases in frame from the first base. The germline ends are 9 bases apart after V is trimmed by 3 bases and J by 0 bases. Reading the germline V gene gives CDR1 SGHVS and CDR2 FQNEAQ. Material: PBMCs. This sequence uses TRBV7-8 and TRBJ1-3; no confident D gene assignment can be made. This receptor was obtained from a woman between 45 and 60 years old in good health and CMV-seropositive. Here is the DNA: TGTGCCAGCAGCTTTGCGAGGGACTCTGGAAACACCATATATTTT. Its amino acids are CASSFARDSGNTIYF.